This passage covers 22 T cell receptor beta chains from one sample sequenced in a study of OX40 agonist ivuxolimab in advanced cancers. Here immunoSEQ multiplex PCR was the method, and the copy in TCRdb shows in-frame clones only, minus some. The data contain some 86,000 clones, 91% of them singletons. The material sequenced was CD4+ or CD8+ T cells sorted from blood, taken in a trial of the OX40 agonist ivuxolimab. The receptors were sampled from an adult with an advanced solid tumor such as melanoma, head and neck, liver or kidney cancer.

J is TRBJ2-7 and V is TRBV6-5; TRBD1 aligns across 8 bases. Trimming cost V 6 bases and J 2 bases; bases outside gene matches: 6. The CDR3 runs 14 residues. The germline V gene has CDR1 MNHEY and CDR2 SVGAGI. The CDR3 sequence is CASRLDRATYEQYF. The CDR3 DNA is TGTGCCAGCAGACTGGACAGGGCGACCTACGAGCAGTACTTC.

This clone was observed a single time. The V gene is TRBV9, the J gene TRBJ1-4; D gene ambiguous. The CDR3 sequence is 15 residues long. Trimming shortened V by 3 bases and J by 0 bases, and 9 bases separated the two germline ends. CDR1 SGDLS and CDR2 YYNGEE come from the germline V gene. The CDR3 sequence is CASSATDATNEKLFF. DNA of the CDR3: TGTGCCAGCAGCGCCACAGACGCAACTAATGAAAAACTGTTTTTT.

DNA of the CDR3: TGTGCCAGCTCACAAGGACAGAATTCCTTCTATGGCTACACCTTC. Its protein is CASSQGQNSFYGYTF. The V call is TRBV18, the J call TRBJ1-2, with TRBD1 as a possible D gene (6 bases). Germline lookup yields CDR1 KGHSH and CDR2 LQKENI. The germline V and J ends were trimmed by 4 bases and 4 bases, with 16 bases remaining between them. This CDR3 is built from 15 residues.

This sequence joins TRBV5-1 and TRBJ2-7, with TRBD1 as a possible D gene (6 bases). Germline V gene sequence: CDR1 SGHRS, CDR2 YFSETQ. There are 13 residues in the CDR3. Between the trimmed V and J ends, which lost 9 bases and 2 bases, there was a span of 15 bases. CDR3 nucleotide sequence: TGCGCCACCTCCCGGGACAACCCCTACGAGCAGTACTTC. Translating gives CATSRDNPYEQYF.

The V call is TRBV5-1, the J call TRBJ1-2; D gene unclear. Between the trimmed V and J ends, which lost 5 bases and 3 bases, there was a span of 14 bases. There are 14 residues in the CDR3. Germline loops: CDR1 SGHRS, CDR2 YFSETQ. The CDR3 region has the DNA TGCGCCAGCAGGCGGGATCAAGCGGACTATGGCTACACCTTC. Amino acids: CASRRDQADYGYTF.

This clone has a single count. The rearrangement uses TRBV5-1 and TRBJ2-5; D may correspond to TRBD1 or TRBD2 (5 bases each). CDR1 SGHRS and CDR2 YFSETQ come from the germline V gene. Trimming shortened V by 4 bases and J by 4 bases, and 14 bases separated the two germline ends. The CDR3 extends over 14 amino acids. CDR3 DNA sequence: TGCGCCAGCAGCGTGGGGACCTTTATAGAGACCCAGTACTTC. It specifies CASSVGTFIETQYF.

The chain recombines TRBV7-9 with TRBJ2-1; D unclear. The CDR3 is 11 residues long. Germline CDR1 and CDR2: SEHNR and FQNEAQ (reference sequence). Trimming pared 2 bases from V and 10 bases from J, leaving 6 bases between. The CDR3 sequence is CASSLSPEQFF. CDR3 DNA sequence: TGTGCCAGCAGCTTAAGCCCCGAGCAGTTCTTC. Full variable domain (rest looked up from reference TRBV7-9 and TRBJ2-1): DTGVSQNPRHKITKRGQNVTFRCDPISEHNRLYWYRQTLGQGPEFLTYFQNEAQLEKSRLLSDRFSAERPKGSFSTLEIQRTEQGDSAMYLCASSLSPEQFFGPGTRLTVL.

V and J are TRBV6-6 and TRBJ1-4; 7 positions match TRBD1. The V gene end was trimmed by 6 bases and the J gene end by 8 bases; junction bases not matched to a gene: 9. Germline values: CDR1 MNHNY, CDR2 SVGAGI (reference sequence). CDR3 size: 14 residues. The CDR3 sequence: CASSQGQLGEKLFF. The CDR3 DNA follows: TGTGCCAGCAGCCAGGGACAGCTTGGGGAAAAACTGTTTTTT.

V gene TRBV7-9 combines with J gene TRBJ2-2; D might be TRBD1 (6 bases). The CDR3 has 17 residues. The ends were cut back, 5 bases at V and 5 bases at J, with 21 bases in the middle. CDR1 SEHNR and CDR2 FQNEAQ come from the germline V gene (reference sequence). The CDR3 DNA is TGTGCCAGCAGCCCTCATGGGCAGGGGCGCCGGACCGGGGAGCTGTTTTTT. As protein: CASSPHGQGRRTGELFF.

This sequence joins TRBV19 and TRBJ1-4; 8 positions match TRBD1. The CDR3 length is 15 residues. Unmatched junction bases numbered 7, after V lost 3 bases and J lost 7 bases. CDR1 and CDR2 from the germline V gene are LNHDA and SQIVND (reference sequence). CDR3 bases: TGTGCCAGTAGTATCGGCGACAGGGGACCTGAAAAACTGTTTTTT. Translating gives CASSIGDRGPEKLFF.

The chain links TRBV6-1 to TRBJ1-5; TRBD1 is a possible D gene (5 bases). V lost 7 bases and J lost 3, with 10 bases in between. Germline values: CDR1 MNHNS, CDR2 SASEGT. There are 13 residues in the CDR3. The CDR3 loop is CASTRENNQPQHF. DNA of the CDR3: TGTGCCAGCACCAGGGAGAACAATCAGCCCCAGCATTTT.

The chain combines TRBV7-6 with TRBJ2-5, with 12 nucleotides matching TRBD2. The CDR3 runs 16 residues. The germline gives CDR1 SGHVS, CDR2 FNYEAQ. V lost 5 bases and J lost 5; bases outside the gene matches: 9. The chain's CDR3 is CASSAETSGSYETQYF. The CDR3 region has the DNA TGTGCCAGCAGCGCCGAGACTAGCGGGAGTTACGAGACCCAGTACTTC.

Here the CDR3 reads CASSPQGGQFYNEQFF. The CDR3 DNA reads TGTGCCAGCAGCCCACAAGGGGGCCAGTTCTACAATGAGCAGTTCTTC. This sequence joins TRBV7-6 and TRBJ2-1; TRBD1 agrees at 7 bases. Per germline, CDR1 SGHVS and CDR2 FNYEAQ. Unmatched junction bases numbered 10, after V lost 5 bases and J lost 3 bases. This CDR3 is built from 16 residues.

The chain employs TRBV27 and TRBJ2-7, with 8 bases lining up with TRBD1. The germline CDR1 and CDR2 sequences are MNHEY and SMNVEV (reference sequence). The junction had 6 bases not matched to a gene; V was cut back by 2 bases and J by 3 bases. This CDR3 is built from 15 residues. CDR3 in DNA: TGTGCCAGCAGTTTAGGACAGGGAAGGGACTACGAGCAGTACTTC. As protein: CASSLGQGRDYEQYF.

The chain carries TRBV9 and TRBJ2-1, with 11 bases that match TRBD1. The V gene end was trimmed by 3 bases and the J gene end by 7 bases; junction bases not matched to a gene: 6. This CDR3 has 15 amino acids. CDR1 and CDR2 from the germline V gene are SGDLS and YYNGEE. The CDR3 reads CASSALGTGGNEQFF. The CDR3 bases are TGTGCCAGCAGCGCCCTAGGGACAGGGGGGAATGAGCAGTTCTTC.

This clone has a single count. The CDR3: CARKNRERGNEQYF. The CDR3 DNA is TGTGCCAGGAAGAACAGGGAGAGGGGAAACGAGCAGTACTTC. V and J are TRBV21-1 and TRBJ2-5; TRBD1, the table's D call, lacks a check against the DNA. The J call is in doubt because the DNA end fits TRBJ2-7 better. TRBV21-1 is a known pseudogene. The CDR3 has 14 residues.

This chain connects TRBV28 to TRBJ2-1; no reliable D call. The germline V gene has CDR1 MDHEN and CDR2 SYDVKM. The V gene lost 7 bases and the J gene lost 6 bases, with 10 bases spanning the gap. The CDR3 length is 12 residues. The CDR3 coding sequence is TGTGCCAGCATCGGCTACACCAATGAGCAGTTCTTC. This translates into CASIGYTNEQFF.

V gene TRBV19 combines with J gene TRBJ1-1; a possible D gene is TRBD1 (5 bases). The CDR3 has 14 amino acids. From germline, CDR1 is LNHDA and CDR2 SQIVND (reference sequence). V was pared by 1 base and J by 4 bases, with 10 bases between. The CDR3 nucleotides read TGTGCCAGTAGTATAGTTGGGAGGGGCACTGAAGCTTTCTTT. Protein product: CASSIVGRGTEAFF.

The chain is built from TRBV27 and TRBJ2-5; D may be TRBD1 or TRBD2 (7 bases each). The CDR3 has 19 amino acids. Germline values: CDR1 MNHEY, CDR2 SMNVEV (reference sequence). V was cut by 2 bases and J by 2 bases, with 24 bases left in between. The CDR3 sequence is CASSLRQGGRRLAQETQYF. The CDR3 DNA is TGTGCCAGCAGTTTAAGGCAGGGGGGGCGGAGGTTGGCTCAAGAGACCCAGTACTTC.

This clone was found a few times. The chain carries TRBV19 and TRBJ1-5; D uncertain. V was trimmed by 5 bases and J by 7 bases, leaving 18 bases between them. The CDR3 loop spans 15 amino acids. The germline CDR1 and CDR2 sequences are LNHDA and SQIVND (reference sequence). CDR3 nucleotides: TGTGCCAGTAGTTCCCGGGAGCTGGGAGGGCAGCCCCAGCATTTT. The encoded protein is CASSSRELGGQPQHF.

The chain carries TRBV20-1 and TRBJ2-3; D gene uncertain. The V end was cut by 6 bases, the J end by 5 bases, with 9 bases between. The CDR3 runs to 11 residues. The germline V gene has CDR1 DFQATT and CDR2 SNEGSKA (reference sequence). The CDR3 is CSADWRDTQYF. Here the CDR3 DNA reads TGCAGTGCCGATTGGAGAGATACGCAGTATTTT.

The chain couples TRBV28 to TRBJ1-2; the D gene is possibly TRBD1 (6 bases). V shed 5 bases and J shed 3 bases, with 25 bases lying between them. CDR1 is MDHEN and CDR2 is SYDVKM in the germline V gene. The CDR3 sequence is 18 residues long. This CDR3 reads CASSLGPPAGAYDYGYTF. The CDR3 DNA is TGTGCCAGCAGTCTAGGACCCCCTGCAGGGGCCTACGACTATGGCTACACCTTC.